This T cell receptor (beta chain) appears in the sequencing data of a study of cytomegalovirus exposure and HLA in healthy donors. General study results and limits: About 180 TCR beta chains were listed as cytomegalovirus-associated. Confirmation was obtained in vitro that a few CMV-associated chains are specific for CMV antigens.

With regard to this clone: Antigen: not known.

The CDR3 covers 15 residues. Deletions cut 5 bases from V and 6 bases from J, with 16 bases between. The germline V gene has CDR1 MNHEY and CDR2 SVGAGI. The PCR made use of 60 Vbeta and 13 Jbeta primers. The protocol was immunoSEQ multiplex PCR, while the TCRdb copy is restricted to in-frame clones and leaves out a portion. The sample consists of 140,000 or so clones, over 75% of them appearing once. The rearrangement uses TRBV6-5 and TRBJ1-4; tentatively, D is TRBD1 (6 bases). This clonotype was sampled from a man aged 35 to 55 in good health and CMV-seronegative. Sequencing used PBMCs. The CDR3 loop reads CASSKTGLGDEKLFF. The DNA of the CDR3 is TGTGCCAGCAGTAAGACAGGCCTGGGCGATGAAAAACTGTTTTTT.